These T cell receptor beta chains were read from a single sample in a study of OX40 agonist ivuxolimab in advanced cancers. Generated by immunoSEQ multiplex PCR, the TCRdb table keeps only in-frame clones and is missing some. The data contain around 72,000 clones, 70% to 90% of them singletons. Sequencing was performed on CD4+ or CD8+ T cells sorted from blood, taken in a trial of the OX40 agonist ivuxolimab. All receptors come from an adult with an advanced solid tumor such as melanoma, head and neck, liver or kidney cancer. Both conserved end residues are part of each CDR3. D genes are given only for firm matches.

cdr3_length	d_call	v_call	j_call	cdr3_aa
16	TRBD1	TRBV29-1	TRBJ1-1	CSVQDRATQRLTEAFF
15	NA	TRBV6-5	TRBJ2-2	CASSYNRALTGELFF
14	NA	TRBV5-5	TRBJ2-3	CASSFFGETDTQYF
17	TRBD2	TRBV6-1	TRBJ2-1	CASSEGLAGGRNNEQFF
13	NA	TRBV11-2	TRBJ1-1	CASSGQLNTEAFF
19	TRBD1	TRBV6-1	TRBJ1-1	CASSVRTGGKNERHTEAFF
14	NA	TRBV2	TRBJ1-4	CATHPGTTNEKLFF
12	NA	TRBV6-1	TRBJ2-7	CASSRIVGEQYF
13	NA	TRBV6-6	TRBJ1-3	CASTAGGGNTIYF
15	NA	TRBV7-6	TRBJ2-5	CASSLARGSTETQYF
15	NA	TRBV19	TRBJ2-2	CASSWDGGNTGELFF
14	TRBD2	TRBV4-1	TRBJ2-7	CASSLGDYGYEQYF
15	NA	TRBV11-1	TRBJ2-3	CASSPRVGGVDTQYF
13	TRBD2	TRBV5-1	TRBJ2-4	CASSLDLAGVQYF
14	NA	TRBV2	TRBJ2-1	CASSLTQRWHEQFF
14	TRBD2	TRBV9	TRBJ2-3	CASSAGLAADTQYF
12	NA	TRBV7-9	TRBJ1-5	CASSLDNQPQHF
14	NA	TRBV2	TRBJ1-5	CASRIRDNDQPQHF
13	TRBD1	TRBV5-1	TRBJ2-5	CASSFDRVETQYF
13	TRBD1	TRBV28	TRBJ1-5	CASQGQKNQPQHF
14	NA	TRBV10-3	TRBJ1-2	CAISESLGLDGYTF
14	NA	TRBV10-1	TRBJ2-7	CASSEGGRGYEQYF
17	TRBD1	TRBV9	TRBJ1-5	CASSAGTGVLGNQPQHF
13	NA	TRBV5-1	TRBJ2-7	CASSTGTPYEQYF
15	TRBD2	TRBV11-2	TRBJ2-4	CASSLPGSGSNIQYF
13	NA	TRBV28	TRBJ1-2	CASTTPPGYGYTF
14	TRBD2	TRBV25-1	TRBJ2-1	CASRIAGNYNEQFF
13	TRBD2	TRBV29-1	TRBJ2-1	CSVRETSGRLQFF
16	TRBD1	TRBV19	TRBJ1-2	CASSTPGTGKNYGYTF
13	TRBD1	TRBV19	TRBJ1-2	CASSGTVSYGYTF
10	NA	TRBV7-9	TRBJ2-5	CASSSETQYF
15	NA	TRBV11-3	TRBJ2-6	CASSHSNSGANVLTF
14	TRBD1	TRBV6-1	TRBJ2-1	CASTLGTGINEQFF
18	NA	TRBV19	TRBJ2-6	CASAGGPIGTTGANVLTF
15	NA	TRBV19	TRBJ2-7	CASSNNAGSPYEQYF
13	NA	TRBV7-9	TRBJ1-2	CASTPDSVYGYTF
14	NA	TRBV5-4	TRBJ2-5	CASSLANRQETQYF
14	NA	TRBV19	TRBJ2-1	CASSIGRAGNEQFF
15	NA	TRBV7-9	TRBJ2-7	CASSLVVSSSYEQYF
14	TRBD1	TRBV5-1	TRBJ1-4	CASSVRDSNEKLFF
15	NA	TRBV28	TRBJ1-2	CASSLSLGHNYGYTF
16	TRBD2	TRBV6-5	TRBJ2-2	CASSYSWGLATGELFF
15	NA	TRBV11-3	TRBJ1-1	CASSAGHSENTEAFF